The 8 T cell receptor beta chains below come from one sample, sequenced in a study of Tregs in tolerant kidney transplant recipients. Clones were sequenced by immunoSEQ multiplex PCR, and TCRdb holds only the in-frame ones, with some missing. The ten most abundant clones cover 1.8% of a sample with 30,000 to 40,000 clones. Mixed chimerism was transient after nonmyeloablative marrow transplants from related graft donors. The sequencing here drew on CD4+ T cells from blood (PBMCs), taken 24 months after the transplant. These receptors all stem from a human patient who received a combined kidney and bone marrow transplant. Some T cells may arise from the graft donor.

Comment on this clone: The read stops 3 residues short of the end of the CDR3; the missing end is completed from the germline J gene. The chain recombines TRBV5-1 with TRBJ1-5; tentatively, D is TRBD1 (6 bases). V lost 4 bases and J lost 4, with 12 bases in between. Germline V CDR1 and CDR2: SGHRS, YFSETQ. The CDR3 runs to 14 residues. This chain's CDR3 is CASSPRGGNQPQHF. CDR3 DNA (partial): TGCGCCAGCAGCCCGAGGGGGGGTAATCAGCCC. The variable domain in full, with the rest retrieved from reference TRBV5-1 and TRBJ1-5, is KAGVTQTPRYLIKTRGQQVTLSCSPISGHRSVSWYQQTPGQGLQFLFEYFSETQRNKGNFPGRFSGRQFSNSRSEMNVSTLELGDSALYLCASSPRGGNQPQHFGDGTRLSIL.

In the case of this clone: The sequence runs out 3 residues before the end of the CDR3; the remainder is reconstructed from the germline J gene. The chain has TRBV30 and TRBJ2-1; D may be TRBD2 (5 bases). The CDR3 extends over 16 amino acids. V lost 3 bases and J 1 base, leaving 16 bases between the germline ends. Germline CDR1 GTSNPN, CDR2 SVGIG (reference sequence). Incomplete CDR3 DNA: TGTGCCTGGAGCCGGGGATTTGCTAGATCCTACAATGAG. As protein: CAWSRGFARSYNE. The whole CDR3 sequence is CAWSRGFARSYNEQFF.

About this clone: The read ends 3 residues shy of where the CDR3 ends; the end is completed using the germline J gene. V and J are TRBV19 and TRBJ2-2, with a tentative D call TRBD1 (5 bases). CDR1 LNHDA and CDR2 SQIVND come from the germline V gene (reference sequence). V was clipped by 6 bases and J by 0 bases, with 11 bases between them. The CDR3 runs to 15 residues. The CDR3 region is CASRTTGSNTGELFF. CDR3 DNA, as far as it was read: TGTGCCAGTAGAACCACAGGATCGAACACCGGGGAG.

Worth noting for this clone: The read ends 3 residues before the CDR3 terminus; that terminus is restored from the germline J gene. The chain recombines TRBV7-8 with TRBJ1-2; TRBD1 might be the D (6 bases). This CDR3 region has 14 residues. V was pared by 7 bases and J by 2 bases, with 14 bases between. The germline CDR1 and CDR2 sequences are SGHVS and FQNEAQ. The CDR3 protein is CASNQEGQNYGYTF. The covered CDR3 bases are TGTGCCAGCAATCAGGAGGGACAAAACTATGGC.

Incomplete CDR3 DNA: TGTGCCAGCAGGCAGACAGGGGCCAATTCACCC. As protein: CASRQTGANSP. The CDR3 in full is CASRQTGANSPLHF. The chain combines TRBV2 with TRBJ1-6, with 8 bases aligning to TRBD1. The DNA ends 3 residues before the CDR3 does, and the rest of the CDR3 is filled in from the germline J gene. CDR1 and CDR2 (germline): SNHLY, FYNNEI. This CDR3 has 14 amino acids. V shed 6 bases, J shed 7 bases, and the junction held 5 bases outside the gene matches.

Concerning this clone: The CDR3 goes on 3 residues after the read ends, and that part is filled in from the germline J gene. V usage is TRBV5-1 and J usage is TRBJ2-5; TRBD1 agrees at 10 bases. V lost 0 bases and J lost 5; bases outside the gene matches: 4. The CDR3 spans 15 residues. Germline CDR1 SGHRS, CDR2 YFSETQ. Here the CDR3 reads CASSLGTGGGETQYF. The sequenced part of the CDR3 DNA is TGCGCCAGCAGCTTGGGGACAGGGGGAGGCGAGACC.

Note on this clone: The read is 3 residues too short to cover the CDR3 end, so that end is filled in from the germline J gene. The chain carries TRBV20-1 and TRBJ2-2; 8 bases are a match to TRBD1. J gave up 6 bases and V 5 bases, and 11 bases lay outside the gene matches. The CDR3 runs 15 residues. CDR1 DFQATT and CDR2 SNEGSKA come from the germline V gene (reference sequence). The DNA read from the CDR3 is TGCAGTGCTCCGATTTTGGCAGGGGGCTCCGGGGAG. Encoded protein: CSAPILAGGSGE. The full CDR3 protein is CSAPILAGGSGELFF.

About this clone: The read comes to an end 3 residues before the CDR3 does, leaving the germline J gene to fill in the end. The rearrangement uses TRBV20-1 and TRBJ2-2; perhaps TRBD2 as D (5 bases). The CDR3 has 15 residues. Germline CDR1 is DFQATT and CDR2 is SNEGSKA (reference sequence). The CDR3 DNA, read in part, is TGCAGCGCCGCCGGGGAAGGTTTTGAGGCCGGGGAG. Protein: CSAAGEGFEAGE. From start to end, the CDR3 is CSAAGEGFEAGELFF.